These 2 T cell receptor beta chains originate from one sample sequenced in a study of cytomegalovirus exposure and HLA in healthy donors. The PCR employed 60 Vbeta primers together with 13 Jbeta primers. Produced via immunoSEQ multiplex PCR; TCRdb's table is partial and in-frame only. This table holds about 160,000 clones, 70% to 90% found once. The specimen was PBMCs. All receptors derive from a woman aged 18-35 years in good health and CMV-seronegative.

This chain links TRBV9 with TRBJ1-1; 7 bases line up with TRBD1. The CDR3 consists of 14 residues. Germline values: CDR1 SGDLS, CDR2 YYNGEE. Trimming at V came to 0 bases and at J to 5 bases, leaving 4 bases not matched to a gene. The CDR3 protein is CASSVASGGTEAFF. DNA for the CDR3: TGTGCCAGCAGCGTAGCCTCAGGGGGGACTGAAGCTTTCTTT.

V and J are TRBV6-5 and TRBJ2-7, with a tentative D call TRBD2 (6 bases). Per germline, CDR1 MNHEY and CDR2 SVGAGI. V lost 2 bases to trimming and J lost 4 bases, with 18 bases between them. The CDR3 sequence is 16 residues long. CDR3 bases: TGTGCCAGCAGTTACCCAGCGGGCCACATCTTATACGAGCAGTACTTC. This encodes CASSYPAGHILYEQYF.